The text below deals with one T cell receptor (beta chain). What it binds is not known. These data belong to a study of blood T cells in healthy people across ages. Study-level background: Capture by template switching was about one barcoded beta molecule per two T cells. The study, taken as a whole, reports: Diversity estimates drawn from one million T cells were deemed underestimates. Bulk PBMC profiling left naive and antigen-experienced comparisons inconclusive.

In germline, CDR1 is KGHDR, CDR2 SFDVKD. With V trimmed by 12 bases and J by 3 bases, 20 bases remained unmatched. The CDR3 is 17 residues long. Using a J-beta primer mix together with a sample-barcoded 5' primer, a second PCR was run for roughly 6 to 12 cycles. A template-switch adaptor containing 12 random nucleotides labeled each cDNA molecule. Via MiXCR, TCRdb re-called the 5' RACE reads, giving one row per CDR3 protein. The sample holds about 2 million distinct CDR3 sequences, roughly 49% seen once. This sequence originates from a woman in her forties in good health. Sequences were obtained from blood. The V call is TRBV24-1, the J call TRBJ2-3; 7 bases map to TRBD1. The CDR3 reads CAAAYSKTGFGTDTQYF. In nucleotides, the CDR3 is TGTGCCGCCGCATACTCAAAGACAGGGTTCGGGACAGATACGCAGTATTTT.